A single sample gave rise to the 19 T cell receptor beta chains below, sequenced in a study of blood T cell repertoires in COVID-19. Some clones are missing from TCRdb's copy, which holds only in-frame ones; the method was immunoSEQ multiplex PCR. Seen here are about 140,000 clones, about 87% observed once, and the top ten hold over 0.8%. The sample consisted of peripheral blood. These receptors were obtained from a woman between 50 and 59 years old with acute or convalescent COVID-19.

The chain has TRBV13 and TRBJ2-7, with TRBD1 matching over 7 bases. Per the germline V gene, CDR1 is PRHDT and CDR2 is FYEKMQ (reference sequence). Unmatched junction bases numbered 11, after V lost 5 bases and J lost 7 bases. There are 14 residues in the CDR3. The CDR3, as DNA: TGTGCCAGCAGCGCTACTACTTCAGGGGGAGAGCAGTACTTC. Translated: CASSATTSGGEQYF.

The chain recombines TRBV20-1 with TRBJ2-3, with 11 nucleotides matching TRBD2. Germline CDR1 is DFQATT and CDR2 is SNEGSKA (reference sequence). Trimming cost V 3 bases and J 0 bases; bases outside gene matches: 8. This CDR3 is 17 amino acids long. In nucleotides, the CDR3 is TGCAGTGCTAGTGGACGACTAGCGGGACCTAGCACAGATACGCAGTATTTT. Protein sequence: CSASGRLAGPSTDTQYF.

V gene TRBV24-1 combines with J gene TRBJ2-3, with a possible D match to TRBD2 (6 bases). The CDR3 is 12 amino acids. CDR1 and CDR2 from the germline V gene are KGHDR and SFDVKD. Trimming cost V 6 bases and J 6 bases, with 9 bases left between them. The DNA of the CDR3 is TGTGCCACCAGTCTGGCGGGGGATACGCAGTATTTT. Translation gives CATSLAGDTQYF.

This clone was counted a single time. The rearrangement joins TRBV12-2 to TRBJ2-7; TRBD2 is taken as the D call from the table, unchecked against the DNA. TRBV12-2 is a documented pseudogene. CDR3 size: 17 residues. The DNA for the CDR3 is TGTGCAAGTCGCTTAGCAGAGGAGGGGTTTAGCTCCTACGAGCAGTACTTC. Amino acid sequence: CASRLAEEGFSSYEQYF.

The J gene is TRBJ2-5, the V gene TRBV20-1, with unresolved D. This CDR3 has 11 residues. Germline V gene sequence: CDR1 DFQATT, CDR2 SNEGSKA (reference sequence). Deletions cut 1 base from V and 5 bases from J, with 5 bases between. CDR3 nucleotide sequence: TGCAGTGCTAGAGGTCAGGAGACCCAGTACTTC. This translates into CSARGQETQYF.

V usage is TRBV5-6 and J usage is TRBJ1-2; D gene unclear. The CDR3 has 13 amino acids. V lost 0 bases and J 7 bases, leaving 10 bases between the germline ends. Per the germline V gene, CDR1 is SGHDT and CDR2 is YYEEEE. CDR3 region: CASSLGSGSGYTF. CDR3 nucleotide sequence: TGTGCCAGCAGCTTGGGTAGCGGGAGTGGCTACACCTTC.

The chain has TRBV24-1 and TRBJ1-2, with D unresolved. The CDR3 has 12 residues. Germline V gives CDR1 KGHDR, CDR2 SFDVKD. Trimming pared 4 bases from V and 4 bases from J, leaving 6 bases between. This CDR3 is CATSDRSYGYTF. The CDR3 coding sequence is TGTGCCACCAGTGACAGGTCCTATGGCTACACCTTC.

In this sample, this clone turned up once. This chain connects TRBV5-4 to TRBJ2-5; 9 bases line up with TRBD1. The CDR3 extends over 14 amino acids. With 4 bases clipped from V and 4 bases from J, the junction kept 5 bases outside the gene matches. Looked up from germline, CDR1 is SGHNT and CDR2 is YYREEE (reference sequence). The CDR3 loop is CASSGDRVSETQYF. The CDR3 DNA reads TGTGCCAGCAGCGGGGACAGGGTGTCAGAGACCCAGTACTTC.

The CDR3, as DNA: TGTGCCAGTAGTATTGGAGAGGGTAACACCATATATTTT. Its translation: CASSIGEGNTIYF. This chain links TRBV19 with TRBJ1-3; D is undetermined. Per germline, CDR1 LNHDA and CDR2 SQIVND (reference sequence). The ends were cut back, 3 bases at V and 7 bases at J, with 10 bases in the middle. This CDR3 has 13 amino acids.

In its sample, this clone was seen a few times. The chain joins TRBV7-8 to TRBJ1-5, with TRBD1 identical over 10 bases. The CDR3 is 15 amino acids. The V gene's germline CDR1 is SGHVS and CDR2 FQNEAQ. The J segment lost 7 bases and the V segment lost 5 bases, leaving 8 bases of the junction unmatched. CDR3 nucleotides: TGTGCCAGCAGCCCCGGACAGGGGGTAAGCCAGCCCCAGCATTTT. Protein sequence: CASSPGQGVSQPQHF.

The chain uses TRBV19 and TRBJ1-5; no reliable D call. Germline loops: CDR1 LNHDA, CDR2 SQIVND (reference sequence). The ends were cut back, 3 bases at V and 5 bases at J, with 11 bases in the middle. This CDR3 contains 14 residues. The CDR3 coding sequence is TGTGCCAGTAGTATTACATCCCGGGATCAGCCCCAGCATTTT. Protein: CASSITSRDQPQHF.

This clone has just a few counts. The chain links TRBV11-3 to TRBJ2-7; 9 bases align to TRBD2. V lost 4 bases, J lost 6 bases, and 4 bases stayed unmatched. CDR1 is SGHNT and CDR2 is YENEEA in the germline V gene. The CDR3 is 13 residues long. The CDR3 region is CASSSGLASEQYF. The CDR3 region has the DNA TGTGCCAGCAGCTCGGGACTAGCCTCCGAGCAGTACTTC.

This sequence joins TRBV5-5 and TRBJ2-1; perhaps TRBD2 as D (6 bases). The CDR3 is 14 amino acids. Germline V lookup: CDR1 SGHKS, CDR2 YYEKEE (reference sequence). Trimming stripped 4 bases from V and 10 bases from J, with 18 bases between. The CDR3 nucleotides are TGTGCCAGCAGCATTAGACTAGTGATGAAGGAGCAGTTCTTC. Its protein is CASSIRLVMKEQFF.

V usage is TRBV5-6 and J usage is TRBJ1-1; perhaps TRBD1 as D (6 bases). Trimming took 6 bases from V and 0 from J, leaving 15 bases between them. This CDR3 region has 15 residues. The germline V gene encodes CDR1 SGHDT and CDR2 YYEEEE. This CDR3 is CASIPQGQVNTEAFF. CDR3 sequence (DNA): TGTGCCAGCATCCCCCAGGGGCAGGTGAACACTGAAGCTTTCTTT.

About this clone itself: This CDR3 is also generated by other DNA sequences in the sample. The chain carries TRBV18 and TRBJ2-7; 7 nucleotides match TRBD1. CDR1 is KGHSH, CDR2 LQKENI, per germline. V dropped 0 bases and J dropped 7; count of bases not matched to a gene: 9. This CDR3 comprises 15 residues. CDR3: CASSPPTGQFYEQYF. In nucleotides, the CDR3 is TGTGCCAGCTCACCACCGACGGGACAGTTCTATGAGCAGTACTTC.

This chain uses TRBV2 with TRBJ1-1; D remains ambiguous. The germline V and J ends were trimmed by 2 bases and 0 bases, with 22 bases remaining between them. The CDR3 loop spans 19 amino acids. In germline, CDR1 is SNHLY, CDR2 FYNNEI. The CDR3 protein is CASSEFEHSSKRMNTEAFF. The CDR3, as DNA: TGTGCCAGCAGTGAATTTGAGCACAGCTCGAAGAGAATGAACACTGAAGCTTTCTTT.

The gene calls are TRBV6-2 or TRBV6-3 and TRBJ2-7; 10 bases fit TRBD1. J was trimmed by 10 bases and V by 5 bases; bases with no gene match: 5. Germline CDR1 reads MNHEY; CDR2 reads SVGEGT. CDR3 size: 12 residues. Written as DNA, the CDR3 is TGTGCCAGCAGTAGGGACAGGGGAAGACAGTACTTC. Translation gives CASSRDRGRQYF.

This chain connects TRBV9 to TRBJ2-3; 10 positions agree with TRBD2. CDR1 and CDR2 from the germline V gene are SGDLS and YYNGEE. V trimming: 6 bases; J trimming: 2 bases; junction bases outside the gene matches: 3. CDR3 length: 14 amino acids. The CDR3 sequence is CASKRGGNTDTQYF. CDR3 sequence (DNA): TGTGCCAGCAAGCGGGGGGGCAACACAGATACGCAGTATTTT.

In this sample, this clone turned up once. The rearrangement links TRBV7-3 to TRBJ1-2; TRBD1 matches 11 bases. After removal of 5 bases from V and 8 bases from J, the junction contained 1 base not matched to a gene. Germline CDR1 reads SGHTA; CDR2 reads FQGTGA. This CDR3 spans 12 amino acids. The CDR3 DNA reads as TGTGCCAGCAGCCGGACAGGGGGCGGCTACACCTTC. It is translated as CASSRTGGGYTF.